This T cell receptor beta chain was recovered during a study of CD8 T cells in Susac syndrome. Study details: At blood draw, Susac syndrome patients were therapy-naive, on corticosteroids, or on intravenous immunoglobulin alone.

Germline V CDR1 and CDR2: SQVTM, ANQGSEA. Trimming pared 4 bases from V and 6 bases from J, leaving 9 bases between. This CDR3 region has 11 residues. Random hexamers were used to reverse transcribe the RNA input (about 0.5 to 1 ug). TCRdb re-analysed the immunoSEQ multiplex PCR reads in MiXCR, keeping a single row per CDR3 protein. Of some 99,000 distinct CDR3 sequences listed, 85% to 95% are singletons. CD8+ and CD4+ T cells from blood underwent TCR beta sequencing. Diagnostic criteria for definite or probable disease, in their recently defined form, were met by the patients with Susac syndrome. TEMRA cells were enriched by FACS, and CD4+ and CD8+ T cells were negatively isolated.

This receptor was identified in a human donor with Susac syndrome. The sample consisted of CD4+ T cells from PBMCs. The V and J genes are TRBV29-1 and TRBJ1-1; no clear D gene. CDR3 residues: CSVVGRAEAFF. Here the CDR3 DNA reads TGCAGCGTTGTAGGGCGCGCTGAAGCTTTCTTT.